This entry lists 13 T cell receptor beta chains sequenced from one sample in a study of T cells expressing NK-cell markers. Following a re-call of the 5' RACE reads, TCRdb has one entry per CDR3 protein and lacks DNA. The sample is made up of 200,000 to 300,000 distinct CDR3 sequences, and the top ten hold around 0.4% of it. Sample: blood T cells: a sorted CD56 or NKG2C T cell subset, CD4+ or CD8+ T cells, or bulk PBMC T cells (not recorded which). These receptors originate from a man between 18 and 29 years old in good health.

The gene calls are TRBV11-2 and TRBJ2-3; TCRdb proposes TRBD1, but this gene call is untestable without DNA. CDR1 is SGHAT and CDR2 is FQNNGV in the germline V gene. This CDR3 region has 17 residues. The chain's CDR3 is CASSLLNRGASTDTQYF.

CDR3 in amino acids: CASSPPGTGLNYGYTF. The chain employs TRBV5-4 and TRBJ1-2; the D call from TCRdb, TRBD1, cannot be confirmed without DNA. CDR3 size: 16 residues. CDR1 and CDR2 (germline): SGHNT, YYREEE (reference sequence). Full variable domain (remainder filled in from reference TRBV5-4 and TRBJ1-2): ETGVTQSPTHLIKTRGQQVTLRCSSQSGHNTVSWYQQALGQGPQFIFQYYREEENGRGNFPPRFSGLQFPNYSSELNVNALELDDSALYLCASSPPGTGLNYGYTFGSGTRLTVV.

The rearrangement joins TRBV20-1 to TRBJ2-3; the D call from TCRdb, TRBD1, cannot be confirmed without DNA. This CDR3 comprises 16 residues. Germline lookup yields CDR1 DFQATT and CDR2 SNEGSKA (reference sequence). The CDR3 sequence: CSARDLTGWGTDTQYF.

This chain connects TRBV29-1 to TRBJ2-3. This CDR3 has 12 amino acids. Germline V lookup: CDR1 SQVTM, CDR2 ANQGSEA. The CDR3 sequence is CSVVSDTDTQYF.

V is TRBV6-1 and J is TRBJ1-6. The germline V gene encodes CDR1 MNHNS and CDR2 SASEGT. The CDR3 runs 16 residues. CDR3 residues: CASSEHGGRGDSPLHF.

This chain uses TRBV5-1 with TRBJ2-7; there is no DNA to check the TCRdb D call of TRBD2. This CDR3 comprises 14 residues. The germline CDR1 and CDR2 sequences are SGHRS and YFSETQ. The CDR3 region is CASSLDPVRQEQYF.

The chain links TRBV20-1 to TRBJ2-3; the TCRdb D gene call, TRBD1, has no DNA to confirm it. The CDR3 is 14 amino acids. Germline V gene lookup returns CDR1 DFQATT and CDR2 SNEGSKA (reference sequence). CDR3 region: CSASPGQGGDTQYF.

This sequence joins TRBV12-3 or TRBV12-4 and TRBJ2-5; TCRdb calls TRBD1, which cannot be checked without DNA. The CDR3 covers 14 residues. The CDR3 reads CASSLGQYQETQYF.

V is TRBV7-9 and J is TRBJ2-7; TCRdb reports TRBD1, a call that lacks DNA to check it against. This CDR3 contains 15 residues. CDR1 and CDR2 from the germline V gene are SEHNR and FQNEAQ (reference sequence). CDR3 sequence reads: CASSTGQGEIYEQYF.

CDR3: CASSQASAGEGIEQYF. V is TRBV4-2 and J is TRBJ2-7; TCRdb's assignment of TRBD1 cannot be checked, as there is no DNA. CDR3 length: 16 residues. CDR1 and CDR2 (germline): LGHNA, YNFKEQ.

This chain links TRBV9 with TRBJ1-1; TCRdb's D call of TRBD1 is untestable without DNA. The CDR3 is 14 amino acids. Germline V gene sequence: CDR1 SGDLS, CDR2 YYNGEE. This chain's CDR3 is CASSATGTVKAAFF.

The J gene is TRBJ2-5, the V gene TRBV11-2; checking the TCRdb D call of TRBD2 is not possible without DNA. Germline CDR1 SGHAT, CDR2 FQNNGV. This CDR3 spans 16 amino acids. CDR3 region: CASSDGTSGVRETQYF.

The J gene is TRBJ2-1, the V gene TRBV20-1; as DNA is missing, the TRBD2 call by TCRdb cannot be tested. The CDR3 is made up of 15 amino acids. CDR1 is DFQATT, CDR2 SNEGSKA, per germline (reference sequence). This CDR3 is CSATGGGLGYNEQFF.